These 26 T cell receptor beta chains originate from one sample sequenced in a study of Ad26.COV2.S vaccination and SARS-CoV-2 variants. The table came from immunoSEQ multiplex PCR; TCRdb's copy has only in-frame clones and leaves some out. Among hundreds of thousands of clones listed, over 75% were seen once. Treatment given: roughly 20 received Ad26.COV2.S at low or high dose, single or two shots; 5 received placebo; per-sample allocation not given. Each sample was drawn 63 days after the first injection (of vaccine or placebo). Specimen: peripheral blood, collected in a trial of Ad26.COV2.S vaccine versus placebo. The receptors derive from a person aged 18-60 years who received the Ad26.COV2.S COVID-19 vaccine or a placebo.

The V gene is TRBV12-3 or TRBV12-4, the J gene TRBJ1-1, with D maybe TRBD1 (5 bases). The V end lost 7 bases, the J end lost 0 bases, and 9 bases lay between the germline ends. The CDR3 runs to 13 residues. The CDR3 loop is CASTQTVNTEAFF. The CDR3 coding sequence is TGTGCCAGCACCCAGACAGTGAACACTGAAGCTTTCTTT.

The V and J genes are TRBV7-2 and TRBJ1-5, with 7 positions matching TRBD1. Germline V lookup: CDR1 SGHTA, CDR2 FQGNSA. The CDR3 is made up of 15 amino acids. With V trimmed by 5 bases and J by 0 bases, 4 bases remained unmatched. CDR3 nucleotide sequence: TGTGCCAGCAGCCAAGGGACAGCTAGCAATCAGCCCCAGCATTTT. Its translation is CASSQGTASNQPQHF.

This chain connects TRBV7-6 to TRBJ2-1; no clear D. Trimming cost V 5 bases and J 3 bases, with 14 bases left between them. This CDR3 contains 15 residues. Germline V gene data show CDR1 as SGHVS and CDR2 as FNYEAQ. The chain's CDR3 is CASSPGKASYNEQFF. In DNA form, the CDR3 reads TGTGCCAGCAGCCCAGGCAAAGCCAGCTACAATGAGCAGTTCTTC. The full variable domain, in which reference TRBV7-6 and TRBJ2-1 provide the parts outside the CDR3, is GAGVSQSPRYKVTKRGQDVALRCDPISGHVSLYWYRQALGQGPEFLTYFNYEAQQDKSGLPNDRFSAERPEGSISTLTIQRTEQRDSAMYRCASSPGKASYNEQFFGPGTRLTVL.

V usage is TRBV7-3 and J usage is TRBJ1-2, with 9 bases fitting TRBD1. The CDR3 extends over 17 amino acids. Trimming removed 4 bases from V and 8 bases from J; junction bases left unmatched: 17. The germline V gene encodes CDR1 SGHTA and CDR2 FQGTGA. The CDR3 spells CASSSSGTGKFEGGYTF. As DNA, the CDR3 is TGTGCCAGCAGCTCATCCGGGACAGGGAAATTCGAAGGGGGCTACACCTTC.

CDR3 protein: CASSSTGTNYGYTF. CDR3 DNA sequence: TGTGCCAGCAGCTCCACAGGTACTAACTATGGCTACACCTTC. The chain links TRBV5-4 to TRBJ1-2, with D maybe TRBD1 (5 bases). Trimming took 3 bases from V and 0 from J, leaving 9 bases between them. This CDR3 spans 14 amino acids. Germline values: CDR1 SGHNT, CDR2 YYREEE (reference sequence).

The chain uses TRBV6-5 and TRBJ1-1; 7 bases fit TRBD1. The V gene end was trimmed by 7 bases and the J gene end by 0 bases; junction bases not matched to a gene: 8. The germline CDR1 and CDR2 sequences are MNHEY and SVGAGI. The CDR3 covers 15 residues. CDR3 sequence reads: CASTRDRLMNTEAFF. The CDR3 DNA follows: TGTGCCAGCACCAGGGACAGACTTATGAACACTGAAGCTTTCTTT.

In DNA, the CDR3 is TGCAGTGCTAGAGGGACCTATGGCTACACCTTC. This sequence encodes CSARGTYGYTF. V and J are TRBV20-1 and TRBJ1-2; D remains ambiguous. The V end was cut by 1 base, the J end by 4 bases, with 4 bases between. Germline V lookup: CDR1 DFQATT, CDR2 SNEGSKA (reference sequence). The CDR3 sequence is 11 residues long.

The chain uses TRBV4-1 and TRBJ1-5, with a possible D match to TRBD1 (6 bases). With 3 bases removed from V and 8 bases from J, the gap between germline ends came to 11 bases. The CDR3 is 13 amino acids. In germline, CDR1 is MGHRA, CDR2 YSYEKL. CDR3 in amino acids: CASSHQGKEPQHF. As DNA, the CDR3 is TGCGCCAGCAGCCATCAGGGGAAAGAGCCCCAGCATTTT.

This CDR3 reads CASSGNTAYNEQFF. In nucleotides, the CDR3 is TGCGCCAGCAGCGGAAACACTGCCTACAATGAGCAGTTCTTC. The chain uses TRBV4-3 and TRBJ2-1; D call uncertain. Trimming took off 5 bases at V and 2 bases at J, with 10 bases between the two ends. CDR1 and CDR2 (germline): LGHNA, YSLEER. The CDR3 length is 14 residues.

This chain joins TRBV30 and TRBJ1-1; D perhaps matches TRBD1 (5 bases). The CDR3 runs 12 residues. Per the germline V gene, CDR1 is GTSNPN and CDR2 is SVGIG (reference sequence). The V end lost 3 bases, the J end lost 6 bases, and 11 bases lay between the germline ends. The DNA of the CDR3 is TGTGCCTGGAGGTGGCAGGGTCCTGAAGCTTTCTTT. It specifies CAWRWQGPEAFF.

The J gene is TRBJ2-2, the V gene TRBV30; TRBD1 matches at 8 bases. Germline V lookup: CDR1 GTSNPN, CDR2 SVGIG (reference sequence). V gave up 5 bases and J gave up 5 bases; unmatched junction bases: 7. The CDR3 contains 14 residues. In nucleotides, the CDR3 is TGTGCCTGGCATCAGGGGGCGAGTACCGGGGAGCTGTTTTTT. Translating it yields CAWHQGASTGELFF. Full variable domain (outside the CDR3, taken from reference TRBV30 and TRBJ2-2): SQTIHQWPATLVQPVGSPLSLECTVEGTSNPNLYWYRQAAGRGLQLLFYSVGIGQISSEVPQNLSASRPQDRQFILSSKKLLLSDSGFYLCAWHQGASTGELFFGEGSRLTVL.

The chain joins TRBV6-5 to TRBJ1-4; D gene ambiguous. Germline V CDR1 and CDR2: MNHEY, SVGAGI. The CDR3 contains 15 residues. Between the trimmed V and J ends, which lost 6 bases and 0 bases, there was a span of 11 bases. CDR3: CASSQTSTTNEKLFF. The CDR3 DNA sequence: TGTGCCAGCAGCCAGACATCTACAACTAATGAAAAACTGTTTTTT.

This clone showed up just once. The CDR3 reads CASSTDTGNEQFF. The CDR3 bases are TGTGCCAGCTCAACCGACACGGGGAATGAGCAGTTCTTC. This chain uses TRBV18 with TRBJ2-1; D is perhaps TRBD2 (5 bases). Germline V gene sequence: CDR1 KGHSH, CDR2 LQKENI. The CDR3 extends over 13 amino acids. V lost 5 bases, J lost 7 bases, and 12 bases lay in between.

The chain carries TRBV7-2 and TRBJ2-3; tentatively, D is TRBD1 or TRBD2 (5 bases each). This CDR3 has 14 residues. Trimming took 5 bases from V and 2 from J, leaving 11 bases between them. Germline-derived CDR1 and CDR2 are SGHTA and FQGNSA. CDR3 in DNA: TGTGCCAGCAGCCGGGGCCATTCCACAGATACGCAGTATTTT. Amino acids: CASSRGHSTDTQYF.

The V and J genes are TRBV7-2 and TRBJ1-6; D might be TRBD1 (5 bases). V lost 5 bases to trimming and J lost 3 bases, with 8 bases between them. The CDR3 has 14 residues. The V gene's germline CDR1 is SGHTA and CDR2 FQGNSA. The CDR3 reads CASSRDGYNSPLHF. The DNA for the CDR3 is TGTGCCAGCAGCAGGGACGGCTATAATTCACCCCTCCACTTT. Variable domain in full (rest from reference TRBV7-2 and TRBJ1-6): GAGVSQSPSNKVTEKGKDVELRCDPISGHTALYWYRQSLGQGLEFLIYFQGNSAPDKSGLPSDRFSAERTGGSVSTLTIQRTQQEDSAVYLCASSRDGYNSPLHFGNGTRLTVT.

J is TRBJ2-3 and V is TRBV5-4, with D maybe TRBD1 (6 bases). The CDR3 is 17 amino acids. With 4 bases removed from V and 0 bases from J, the gap between germline ends came to 18 bases. Per germline, CDR1 SGHNT and CDR2 YYREEE (reference sequence). This chain's CDR3 is CASSPSIGGPSTDTQYF. In DNA form, the CDR3 reads TGTGCCAGCAGCCCAAGTATTGGGGGCCCTAGCACAGATACGCAGTATTTT.

For the CDR3, the DNA is TGTGCCAGCAGCCCGGACAGGGATAATTCACCCCTCCACTTT. Its protein is CASSPDRDNSPLHF. The V call is TRBV13, the J call TRBJ1-6; 8 bases are a match to TRBD1. In germline, CDR1 is PRHDT, CDR2 FYEKMQ (reference sequence). The junction had 2 bases not matched to a gene; V was cut back by 5 bases and J by 5 bases. The CDR3 has 14 amino acids.

The rearrangement links TRBV6-5 to TRBJ2-7; tentatively, D is TRBD1 (6 bases). Germline CDR1 and CDR2: MNHEY and SVGAGI. CDR3 length equals 12 residues. Trimming took 11 bases from V and 1 from J, leaving 12 bases between them. Here the CDR3 reads CASRDISYEQYF. The CDR3 DNA sequence: TGTGCCTCCCGGGACATTTCCTACGAGCAGTACTTC.

CDR3 loop: CASRPWDGNTGELFF. CDR3 sequence (DNA): TGTGCCAGCAGACCCTGGGACGGGAACACCGGGGAGCTGTTTTTT. The rearrangement uses TRBV11-1 and TRBJ2-2, with D possibly called TRBD1 or TRBD2 (5 bases each). The V end was cut by 6 bases, the J end by 1 base, with 12 bases between. Germline V lookup: CDR1 SGHAT, CDR2 FQDESV (reference sequence). The CDR3 totals 15 residues.

The chain employs TRBV6-5 and TRBJ1-5, with TRBD1 matching 7 bases. Trimming cost V 0 bases and J 3 bases; bases outside gene matches: 5. The CDR3 consists of 16 residues. CDR1 is MNHEY and CDR2 is SVGAGI in the germline V gene. The CDR3 region has the DNA TGTGCCAGCAGTTACTCGAGGGACAGCTCCAATCAGCCCCAGCATTTT. Translated: CASSYSRDSSNQPQHF.

The V gene is TRBV4-1, the J gene TRBJ2-5; 7 nucleotides align to TRBD1. CDR3 size: 15 residues. Germline CDR1 and CDR2: MGHRA and YSYEKL. J was trimmed by 2 bases and V by 2 bases; bases with no gene match: 5. CDR3 region: CASSQLTQGQETQYF. In DNA, the CDR3 is TGCGCCAGCAGCCAACTTACACAGGGGCAAGAGACCCAGTACTTC.

The genes are TRBV19 and TRBJ2-7, with TRBD2 matching over 7 bases. Unmatched junction bases numbered 6, after V lost 5 bases and J lost 2 bases. This CDR3 is built from 14 residues. CDR1 and CDR2 from the germline V gene are LNHDA and SQIVND (reference sequence). This CDR3 reads CASSSRLAAYEQYF. The CDR3 DNA follows: TGTGCCAGTAGTTCACGACTAGCCGCCTACGAGCAGTACTTC.

V usage is TRBV19 and J usage is TRBJ1-2; TRBD1 matches 7 bases. CDR1 and CDR2 (germline): LNHDA, SQIVND (reference sequence). The CDR3 has 12 residues. With 8 bases clipped from V and 3 bases from J, the junction kept 3 bases outside the gene matches. The CDR3 loop reads CASEGQHYGYTF. Written as DNA, the CDR3 is TGTGCCAGTGAGGGACAGCACTATGGCTACACCTTC.

The table lists this clone with a count of one. This chain connects TRBV18 to TRBJ2-3; TRBD2 agrees at 7 bases. V was clipped by 0 bases and J by 2 bases; unmatched bases: 8. The CDR3 has 17 amino acids. The germline V gene encodes CDR1 KGHSH and CDR2 LQKENI. The CDR3 here is CASSPPLTSADTDTQYF. Here the CDR3 DNA reads TGTGCCAGCTCACCACCTTTAACTAGCGCGGACACAGATACGCAGTATTTT.

This sequence joins TRBV25-1 and TRBJ1-6; maybe TRBD1 (6 bases). The germline V gene has CDR1 MGHDK and CDR2 SYGVNS. This CDR3 spans 14 amino acids. The V end was cut by 6 bases, the J end by 9 bases, with 15 bases between. The CDR3 nucleotides are TGTGCCAGCAGAAATACAGGGACAATTTCACCCCTCCACTTT. Translation gives CASRNTGTISPLHF. The whole variable domain, remainder taken from reference TRBV25-1 and TRBJ1-6, is EADIYQTPRYLVIGTGKKITLECSQTMGHDKMYWYQQDPGMELHLIHYSYGVNSTEKGDLSSESTVSRIRTEHFPLTLESARPSHTSQYLCASRNTGTISPLHFGNGTRLTVT.

CDR3 sequence: CASSQSRGQISEKLFF. The CDR3 bases are TGCGCCAGCAGTCAATCTCGAGGGCAGATAAGTGAAAAACTGTTTTTT. V and J are TRBV23-1 and TRBJ1-4, with unresolved D. TRBV23-1 is labeled an ORF, and its function is uncertain. This CDR3 contains 16 residues. V lost 0 bases to trimming and J lost 7 bases, with 15 bases between them.